What follows is one TCR beta chain and its context. The antigen is unknown. This sample is drawn from a study of tumour-infiltrating T cells in Burkitt lymphoma. On the study more broadly: Patients covered every epidemiological subtype of Burkitt lymphoma. Repertoire clonality predicted overall and progression-free survival. General study findings and limits: Public clonotypes, several, appeared across numerous Burkitt lymphoma patients.

Measured with immunoSEQ multiplex PCR; TCRdb has only the in-frame clones, and not every one. The data hold 46,000 or so clones, with roughly 30% observed a single time. CDR1 is SGHNT, CDR2 YYREEE, per germline (reference sequence). Trimming removed 4 bases at V and 5 bases at J, with 15 bases between. CDR3 size: 14 residues. The sequenced sample was tumor tissue. The V gene is TRBV5-4, the J gene TRBJ1-2, with D possibly TRBD1 on 5 matching bases. This clonotype was obtained from a human donor with Burkitt lymphoma. CDR3 coding DNA: TGTGCCAGCAGCCCGATGGGGACGAAATATGGCTACACCTTC. Translation: CASSPMGTKYGYTF.